This paragraph covers one T cell receptor (beta chain) sequence. Its antigen is undetermined. Genomic DNA provided the template from which TCR beta VDJ and CDR3 profiles were obtained. TCRdb recomputed calls from the reads with MiXCR, one row per CDR3 protein. Of a few hundred thousand distinct CDR3 sequences in the sample, approximately 55% are singletons; the top ten hold roughly 8%. The data were obtained in a study of CD8+CD57+ T cells in acquired aplastic anemia. Study-level background: On average, sorted CD4+ and CD8+ cells gave 3.2 ug of DNA. Points from the study as a whole: No significant difference in CD8+ Simpson's diversity was found between patients and controls. Patients and controls turned out to have 25 to 30 CD8+ CDR3 sequences in common.

CDR3 length: 16 amino acids. Germline lookup yields CDR1 KGHDR and CDR2 SFDVKD. Germline trimming cut 4 bases from V and 0 bases from J; bases unmatched to any gene: 5. The material sequenced was sorted CD4+, CD8+, or CD8+CD57+ T cells (not recorded which) from PBMCs. The clonotype was recovered from a human donor with severe aplastic anemia or a healthy control (not recorded which). The chain joins TRBV24-1 to TRBJ2-1; 7 nucleotides agree with TRBD2. In nucleotides, the CDR3 is TGTGCCACCAGTGACCTGCGCGGGGGCTCCTACAATGAGCAGTTCTTC. Amino acids: CATSDLRGGSYNEQFF.